These 24 T cell receptor beta chains came from one sample sequenced in a study of T cells after yellow fever vaccination. In TCRdb, the 5' RACE reads were re-called with MiXCR into one record per CDR3 protein. The table lists under 200,000 distinct CDR3 sequences, 9.5% to 11% of them singletons. The specimen comprised CD8+ T cells sorted from PBMCs, sampled 15 days after the yellow fever booster vaccination. All receptors derive from a man in his late teens or twenties who received the YFV17D yellow fever vaccine.

A few counts support this clonotype. The chain recombines TRBV6-2 or TRBV6-3 with TRBJ2-1, with 11 bases that match TRBD2. The J segment lost 6 bases and the V segment lost 6 bases, leaving 10 bases of the junction unmatched. This CDR3 comprises 16 residues. The germline gives CDR1 MNHEY, CDR2 SVGEGT. CDR3 sequence reads: CASRHLPGLAANEQFF. The CDR3 DNA reads TGTGCCAGCAGACACTTGCCGGGACTAGCGGCCAATGAGCAGTTCTTC.

This clonotype turned up a few times. The rearrangement joins TRBV5-1 to TRBJ1-1; no definite D call. From germline, CDR1 is SGHRS and CDR2 YFSETQ. Trimming removed 4 bases at V and 3 bases at J, with 7 bases between. CDR3 length: 12 residues. The CDR3 DNA follows: TGCGCCAGCAGCCAGGTGGACACTGAAGCTTTCTTT. As protein: CASSQVDTEAFF.

The chain uses TRBV7-9 and TRBJ1-2, with D maybe TRBD1 (6 bases). This CDR3 contains 13 residues. Between the trimmed V and J ends, which lost 5 bases and 2 bases, there was a span of 9 bases. Germline V gene sequence: CDR1 SEHNR, CDR2 FQNEAQ (reference sequence). Here the CDR3 DNA reads TGTGCCAGCAGCCGGGGGGCAAACTATGGCTACACCTTC. Translated, it gives CASSRGANYGYTF.

This chain connects TRBV12-3 or TRBV12-4 to TRBJ2-2; 14 bases are shared with TRBD2. The V and J ends lost 6 bases and 7 bases, in that order; junction bases with no gene match: 7. This CDR3 comprises 16 residues. The CDR3 DNA follows: TGTGCCAGCAGCCTGACTAGCGGGGGGGCGAACGGGGAGCTGTTTTTT. The encoded protein is CASSLTSGGANGELFF.

In its sample, this clonotype was seen a few times. The gene calls are TRBV6-4 and TRBJ2-3, with D perhaps matching TRBD2 (7 bases). This CDR3 is built from 15 residues. Germline V gene sequence: CDR1 MRHNA, CDR2 SNTAGT. V dropped 0 bases and J dropped 5 bases, with 12 bases sitting between them. The CDR3 loop reads CASSDSGGGGDTQYF. As DNA, the CDR3 is TGTGCCAGCAGTGACTCGGGGGGGGGCGGAGATACGCAGTATTTT.

This clonotype occurred once. This sequence joins TRBV5-6 and TRBJ2-7; 8 bases agree with TRBD1. CDR1 is SGHDT, CDR2 YYEEEE, per germline. The CDR3 covers 15 residues. The ends lost 4 bases at V and 3 bases at J; junction bases unmatched: 9. CDR3 nucleotide sequence: TGTGCCAGCAGCCCCGGGGCAGGGGGCCACTACGAGCAGTACTTC. As protein: CASSPGAGGHYEQYF.

The CDR3 DNA follows: TGTGCCAGCAGTTCAATGGGGTTCACCTACGAGCAGTACGTC. This encodes CASSSMGFTYEQYV. The chain links TRBV6-2 or TRBV6-3 to TRBJ2-7, with D hard to call. The ends were cut back, 4 bases at V and 2 bases at J, with 12 bases in the middle. This CDR3 has 14 amino acids. The germline V gene encodes CDR1 MNHEY and CDR2 SVGEGT.

V gene TRBV14 combines with J gene TRBJ2-7; 8 bases agree with TRBD1. The CDR3 has 14 amino acids. The germline CDR1 and CDR2 sequences are SGHDN and FVKESK. Trimming at V came to 7 bases and at J to 6 bases, leaving 11 bases not matched to a gene. The CDR3, as DNA: TGTGCCAGCACCTTCACAGGGGGGCCGTCCGAGCAGTACTTC. It translates to CASTFTGGPSEQYF.

This rearrangement joins TRBV28 to TRBJ2-4, with 8 bases identical to TRBD1. The CDR3 spans 18 residues. Germline V gene lookup returns CDR1 MDHEN and CDR2 SYDVKM. The V and J ends lost 4 bases and 0 bases, in that order; junction bases with no gene match: 11. CDR3 residues: CASSSRTTGGLAKNIQYF. CDR3 in DNA: TGTGCCAGCAGTTCCCGAACCACAGGGGGGCTAGCCAAAAACATTCAGTACTTC.

J is TRBJ2-2 and V is TRBV4-1, with TRBD2 matching 9 bases. The CDR3 runs 17 residues. V trimming: 5 bases; J trimming: 0 bases; junction bases outside the gene matches: 7. Germline V gene data show CDR1 as MGHRA and CDR2 as YSYEKL. The CDR3 is CASSGILAGSNTGELFF. In nucleotides, the CDR3 is TGCGCCAGCAGCGGGATCCTAGCGGGGTCGAACACCGGGGAGCTGTTTTTT.

This clonotype appeared many times. This chain uses TRBV29-1 with TRBJ2-1; 10 nucleotides line up with TRBD1. The germline CDR1 and CDR2 sequences are SQVTM and ANQGSEA. The CDR3 is 12 amino acids. The junction had 10 bases not matched to a gene; V was cut back by 7 bases and J by 13 bases. CDR3 amino acids: CSGTGGAKGQFF. DNA of the CDR3: TGCAGCGGGACAGGGGGAGCGAAAGGTCAGTTCTTC.

This clonotype was counted between two and nine times. The rearrangement joins TRBV6-5 to TRBJ1-1; D unclear. The V end was cut by 0 bases, the J end by 1 base, with 9 bases between. Germline V gives CDR1 MNHEY, CDR2 SVGAGI. The CDR3 has 15 residues. CDR3 sequence reads: CASSYSNGGNTEAFF. The CDR3 DNA sequence: TGTGCCAGCAGTTACTCGAATGGTGGGAACACTGAAGCTTTCTTT.

This clonotype was detected only a few times. The chain joins TRBV29-1 to TRBJ2-1, with 9 bases that match TRBD1. The CDR3 has 15 residues. V was clipped by 3 bases and J by 3 bases; unmatched bases: 6. The germline gives CDR1 SQVTM, CDR2 ANQGSEA. The CDR3 here is CSVEGPDRGYNEQFF. The CDR3 DNA reads TGCAGCGTTGAGGGTCCGGACAGGGGCTACAATGAGCAGTTCTTC.

The J gene is TRBJ2-3, the V gene TRBV15; no clear D. This CDR3 region has 13 residues. The V gene lost 5 bases and the J gene lost 10 bases, with 16 bases spanning the gap. The germline CDR1 and CDR2 sequences are LNHNV and YYDKDF (reference sequence). DNA for the CDR3: TGTGCCACCAGCCAGAGGTGGGGTCACGCGCAGTATTTT. It specifies CATSQRWGHAQYF.

This clonotype was seen many times. The J gene is TRBJ1-2, the V gene TRBV7-9; unclear D gene. Trimming cost V 3 bases and J 5 bases, with 4 bases left between them. There are 11 residues in the CDR3. The germline CDR1 and CDR2 sequences are SEHNR and FQNEAQ (reference sequence). CDR3 protein: CASSFGYGYTF. CDR3 DNA: TGTGCCAGCAGCTTCGGATATGGCTACACCTTC.

The chain carries TRBV7-8 and TRBJ2-2; D is tentatively TRBD1 or TRBD2 (7 bases each). V lost 5 bases and J lost 5, with 18 bases in between. Germline loops: CDR1 SGHVS, CDR2 FQNEAQ. The length of the CDR3 is 16 residues. CDR3 DNA: TGTGCCAGCAGCCGGTCAGGGGGGGGATCGACCGGGGAGCTGTTTTTT. Its protein is CASSRSGGGSTGELFF.

The table lists this clonotype with a few counts. The rearrangement joins TRBV4-1 to TRBJ2-3; no firm D call. V dropped 2 bases and J dropped 0 bases, with 21 bases sitting between them. CDR3 size: 19 residues. CDR1 and CDR2 (germline): MGHRA, YSYEKL. The CDR3 nucleotides read TGCGCCAGCAGCCAATATACGGCGAACTTGCGGAGTAGCACAGATACGCAGTATTTT. Protein sequence: CASSQYTANLRSSTDTQYF.

This clonotype was detected only a few times. This CDR3 reads CATSDLAGHGFF. CDR3 nucleotides: TGTGCCACCAGTGATTTGGCAGGGCATGGGTTCTTC. The chain carries TRBV24-1 and TRBJ2-1, with D possibly being TRBD1 (5 bases). V lost 0 bases and J 15 bases, leaving 11 bases between the germline ends. Germline assignment: CDR1 KGHDR and CDR2 SFDVKD. The CDR3 contains 12 residues.

This clonotype has only a few counts. This sequence joins TRBV2 and TRBJ2-2; D might be TRBD2 (6 bases). V dropped 1 base and J dropped 3 bases, with 15 bases sitting between them. In germline, CDR1 is SNHLY, CDR2 FYNNEI. CDR3 size: 17 residues. The CDR3 spells CASSEEGRRGYTGELFF. The CDR3 region has the DNA TGTGCCAGCAGTGAAGAAGGCCGGCGGGGTTACACCGGGGAGCTGTTTTTT.

This clonotype was counted between two and nine times. The V call is TRBV6-6, the J call TRBJ1-4, with 7 bases that match TRBD1. The CDR3 has 14 residues. With V trimmed by 3 bases and J by 8 bases, 6 bases remained unmatched. The germline V gene has CDR1 MNHNY and CDR2 SVGAGI (reference sequence). The CDR3 nucleotides read TGTGCCAGCAGTTATTGGACAGGTCGCGAAAAACTGTTTTTT. Translated, it gives CASSYWTGREKLFF.

Ten or more counts support this clonotype. The genes are TRBV10-2 and TRBJ2-7; no reliable D call. Germline V gives CDR1 WSHSY, CDR2 SAAADI. V was pared by 6 bases and J by 5 bases, with 11 bases between. The CDR3 loop spans 12 amino acids. The CDR3 here is CASSPTVHEQYV. CDR3 bases: TGCGCCAGCAGCCCAACAGTCCACGAGCAGTACGTC.

Concerning this clonotype: The junction departs from germline at one end; a sequencing error may be responsible. V usage is TRBV15 and J usage is TRBJ2-1; TRBD1 matches 9 bases. Germline assignment: CDR1 LNHNV and CDR2 YYDKDF (reference sequence). The length of the CDR3 is 14 residues. This CDR3 reads CATSEQGAWGQRLF. CDR3 in DNA: TGTGCCACCAGCGAACAGGGGGCTTGGGGCCAGAGGCTCTTC.

The gene calls are TRBV15 and TRBJ1-2, with D possibly matching TRBD1 (6 bases). The V gene's germline CDR1 is LNHNV and CDR2 YYDKDF (reference sequence). The germline V and J ends were trimmed by 5 bases and 6 bases, with 13 bases remaining between them. The CDR3 is made up of 13 amino acids. CDR3 amino acids: CATSVRGRNGYTF. The CDR3 DNA reads as TGTGCCACCAGCGTCAGGGGTAGGAATGGCTACACCTTC.

The chain employs TRBV28 and TRBJ2-7; TRBD1 might be the D (6 bases). Trimming removed 6 bases at V and 5 bases at J, with 17 bases between. This CDR3 is built from 14 residues. CDR1 MDHEN and CDR2 SYDVKM come from the germline V gene. The DNA of the CDR3 is TGTGCCAGCAGCCAAGAGAACAGGGACCACGAGCAGTACGTC. This gives the protein CASSQENRDHEQYV.